This is a list of T cell receptor beta chains from one sample in a study of T cell repertoires in cytomegalovirus infection. TCRdb used MiXCR to reprocess the reads, holding one entry per CDR3 protein. The sample lists 90,000 to 110,000 distinct CDR3 sequences, about 28% occurring once. These receptors' targets are unknown. Sequenced material: CD8+ T cells from cultured PBMCs, taken from culture after CMV antigen stimulation. The source of these receptors is a human donor in good health (CMV status not recorded). Some clones in this sample may be carry-over from other donors' samples. CDR3s include the opening cysteine and the closing phenylalanine or tryptophan. The D gene is left open where the match is weak. The size of a clone is reported for some rows only, either as once, few or many, or as a class for expanded clones.

V	J	size	D	CDR3	DNA
TRBV7-2	TRBJ1-1	.	.	CASRERTLNTEAYF	TGTGCCAGCAGGGAGAGGACTCTGAACACTGAAGCTTACTTT
TRBV19	TRBJ1-1	.	.	CASSILVGSTEAFF	TGTGCCAGTAGTATCTTAGTAGGCAGCACTGAAGCTTTCTTT
TRBV7-2	TRBJ2-1	few	TRBD2	CASSLLTSARNEQFF	TGTGCCAGCAGCCTCCTCACTAGCGCGAGAAATGAGCAGTTCTTC
TRBV5-1	TRBJ2-7	few	.	CASSLEPGFYEQYF	TGCGCCAGCAGCTTGGAGCCAGGGTTCTACGAGCAGTACTTC
TRBV28	TRBJ2-7	few	.	CASSSTKTVSYEQYF	TGTGCCAGCAGTTCGACCAAGACGGTCTCCTACGAGCAGTACTTC
TRBV7-6	TRBJ1-6	.	TRBD1	CASSLSDRGDSPLHF	TGTGCCAGCAGCTTGTCCGACAGGGGAGATTCACCCCTCCACTTT
TRBV6-2/TRBV6-3	TRBJ2-1	many	TRBD1	CASSMTGSYNEQFF	TGTGCCAGCAGTATGACAGGGTCCTACAATGAGCAGTTCTTC
TRBV4-2	TRBJ1-1	.	.	CASSQWAGTEAFF	TGTGCCAGCAGCCAATGGGCGGGAACTGAAGCTTTCTTT
TRBV2	TRBJ2-5	.	TRBD2	CASSGLAGIQETQYF	TGTGCCAGCAGTGGGCTAGCGGGGATCCAAGAGACCCAGTACTTC
TRBV27	TRBJ1-1	.	.	CASSLGFEAFF	TGTGCCAGCAGTTTGGGTTTCGAAGCTTTCTTT
TRBV28	TRBJ2-7	.	.	CASRIGRGNEQYF	TGTGCCAGCAGAATTGGTAGGGGGAACGAGCAGTACTTC
TRBV7-9	TRBJ2-3	few	TRBD2	CASSLAGTGRRDTQYF	TGTGCCAGCAGCTTAGCCGGGACCGGGAGGAGGGATACGCAGTATTTT
TRBV20-1	TRBJ2-7	few	.	CSASLASEYYEQYF	TGCAGTGCTAGTTTGGCTAGCGAATACTACGAGCAGTACTTC
TRBV27	TRBJ2-5	few	.	CASSFGLQETQYF	TGTGCCAGCAGCTTCGGGCTCCAAGAGACCCAGTACTTC
TRBV4-1	TRBJ2-2	.	.	CASSLRTGPNTGELFF	TGCGCCAGCAGCCTAAGAACGGGACCCAACACCGGGGAGCTGTTTTTT
TRBV7-9	TRBJ2-5	few	TRBD1	CASSQTGGMETQYF	TGTGCCAGCAGCCAGACAGGGGGCATGGAGACCCAGTACTTC
TRBV6-6	TRBJ2-2	few	.	CASSYPGTSNTGELFF	TGTGCCAGCAGTTACCCGGGGACATCGAACACCGGGGAGCTGTTTTTT
TRBV27	TRBJ2-7	few	.	CASSFGGATYEQYF	TGTGCCAGCAGTTTTGGTGGGGCCACCTACGAGCAGTACTTC
TRBV12-3/TRBV12-4	TRBJ2-3	.	.	CASSFDGGQTDTQYF	TGTGCCAGCAGTTTTGATGGGGGCCAAACAGATACGCAGTATTTT
TRBV19	TRBJ2-7	.	.	CASSATGSSYEQYF	TGTGCCAGTAGTGCTACAGGGAGCTCCTACGAGCAGTACTTC
TRBV4-1	TRBJ2-1	few	TRBD2	CASSQEKAGGRNEQFF	TGCGCCAGCAGCCAAGAAAAGGCGGGGGGGCGCAATGAGCAGTTCTTC
TRBV24-1	TRBJ2-1	.	.	CATSEPMGSYNEQFF	TGTGCCACCAGTGAACCGATGGGCTCCTACAATGAGCAGTTCTTC
TRBV19	TRBJ1-1	.	.	CASSIGGPEAFF	TGTGCCAGTAGTATTGGGGGACCTGAAGCTTTCTTT
TRBV12-3/TRBV12-4	TRBJ2-1	few	.	CASRGGYNEQFF	TGTGCCAGCCGGGGAGGATACAATGAGCAGTTCTTC
TRBV2	TRBJ1-1	once	.	CASLNTEAFF	TGTGCCAGCTTGAACACTGAAGCTTTCTTT
TRBV28	TRBJ2-5	.	.	CASSFRQRETQYF	TGTGCCAGCAGTTTTCGACAGCGAGAGACCCAGTACTTC
TRBV7-6	TRBJ2-3	few	.	CASSLGVADTQYF	TGTGCCAGCAGCTTAGGGGTGGCAGATACGCAGTATTTT
TRBV2	TRBJ2-1	.	.	CASSDQGRSYNEQFF	TGTGCCAGCAGTGACCAGGGCCGCTCCTACAATGAGCAGTTCTTC
TRBV12-3/TRBV12-4	TRBJ2-5	few	.	CASSPLVIQETQYF	TGTGCCAGCAGTCCCCTAGTAATTCAAGAGACCCAGTACTTC
TRBV19	TRBJ2-7	many	.	CASSISISYEQYF	TGTGCCAGTAGTATTAGCATCTCCTACGAGCAGTACTTC
TRBV7-2	TRBJ2-2	.	TRBD2	CASSSRLAGASNTGELFF	TGTGCCAGCAGCTCTAGACTAGCGGGGGCTTCGAACACCGGGGAGCTGTTTTTT
TRBV7-9	TRBJ2-5	few	.	CASSPGVAEQETQYF	TGTGCCAGCAGCCCAGGCGTCGCAGAGCAAGAGACCCAGTACTTC
TRBV12-3/TRBV12-4	TRBJ1-5	.	.	CASSLDLADTQHF	TGTGCCAGCAGTTTAGATTTAGCAGATACGCAGCATTTT